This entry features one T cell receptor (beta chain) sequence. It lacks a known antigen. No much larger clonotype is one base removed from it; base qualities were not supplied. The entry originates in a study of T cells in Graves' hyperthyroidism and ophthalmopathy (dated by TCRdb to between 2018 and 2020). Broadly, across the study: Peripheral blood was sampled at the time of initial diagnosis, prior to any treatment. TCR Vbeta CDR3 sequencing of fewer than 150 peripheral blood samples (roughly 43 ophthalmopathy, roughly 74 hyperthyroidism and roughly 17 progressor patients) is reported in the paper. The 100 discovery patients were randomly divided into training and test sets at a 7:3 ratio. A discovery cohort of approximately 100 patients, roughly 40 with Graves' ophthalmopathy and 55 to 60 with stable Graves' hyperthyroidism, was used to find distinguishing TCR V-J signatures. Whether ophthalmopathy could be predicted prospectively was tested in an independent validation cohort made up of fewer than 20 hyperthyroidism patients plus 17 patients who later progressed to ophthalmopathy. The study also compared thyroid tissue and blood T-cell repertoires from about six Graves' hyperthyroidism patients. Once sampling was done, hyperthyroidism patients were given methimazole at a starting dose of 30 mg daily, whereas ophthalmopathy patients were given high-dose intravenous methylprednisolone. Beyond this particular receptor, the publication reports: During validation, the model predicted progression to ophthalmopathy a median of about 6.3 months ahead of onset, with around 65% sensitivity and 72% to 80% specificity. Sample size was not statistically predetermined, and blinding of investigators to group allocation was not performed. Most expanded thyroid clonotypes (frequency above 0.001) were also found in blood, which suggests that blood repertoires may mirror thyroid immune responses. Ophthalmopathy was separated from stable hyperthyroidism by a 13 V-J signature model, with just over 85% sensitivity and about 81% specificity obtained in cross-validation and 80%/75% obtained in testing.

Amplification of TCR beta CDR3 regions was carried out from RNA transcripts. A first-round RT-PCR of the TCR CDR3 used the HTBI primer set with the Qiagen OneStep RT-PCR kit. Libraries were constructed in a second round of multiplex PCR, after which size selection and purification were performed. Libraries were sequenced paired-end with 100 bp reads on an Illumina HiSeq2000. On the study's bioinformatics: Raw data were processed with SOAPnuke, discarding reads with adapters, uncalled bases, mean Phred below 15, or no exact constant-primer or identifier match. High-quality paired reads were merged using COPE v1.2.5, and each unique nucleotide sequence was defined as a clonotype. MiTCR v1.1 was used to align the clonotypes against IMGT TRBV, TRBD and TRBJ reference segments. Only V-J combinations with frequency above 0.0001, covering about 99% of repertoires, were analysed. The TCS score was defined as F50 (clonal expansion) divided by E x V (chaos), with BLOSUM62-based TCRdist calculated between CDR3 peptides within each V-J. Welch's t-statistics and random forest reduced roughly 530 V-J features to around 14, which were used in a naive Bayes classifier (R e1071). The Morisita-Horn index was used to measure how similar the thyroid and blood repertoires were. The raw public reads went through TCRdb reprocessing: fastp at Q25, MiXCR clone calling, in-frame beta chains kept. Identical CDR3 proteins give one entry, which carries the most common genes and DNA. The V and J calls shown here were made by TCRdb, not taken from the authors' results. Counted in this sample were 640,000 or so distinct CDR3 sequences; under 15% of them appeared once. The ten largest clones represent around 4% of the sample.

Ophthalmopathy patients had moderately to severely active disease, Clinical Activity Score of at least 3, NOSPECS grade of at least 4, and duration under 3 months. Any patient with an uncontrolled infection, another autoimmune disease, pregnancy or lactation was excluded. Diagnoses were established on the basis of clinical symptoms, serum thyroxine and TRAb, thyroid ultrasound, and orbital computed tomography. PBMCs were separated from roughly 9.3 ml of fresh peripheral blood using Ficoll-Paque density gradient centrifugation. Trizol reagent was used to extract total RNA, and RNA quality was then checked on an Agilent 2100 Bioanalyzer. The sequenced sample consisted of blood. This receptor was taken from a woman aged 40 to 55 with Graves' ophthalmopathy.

The CDR3 amino acid sequence is: CATSDWVGGQETQYF. The DNA reads TGTGCCACCAGTGATTGGGTCGGGGGTCAAGAGACCCAGTACTTC. This sequence uses TRBV24-1 and TRBJ2-5; TRBD2 could be the D gene, as 6 bases match. V loses 2 bases, J loses 2 bases, and the germline ends lie 11 bases apart. CDR1 and CDR2 (KGHDR, SFDVKD) derive from the germline V gene. The CDR3 spans 15 residues, from the cysteine through the phenylalanine. CDR3 DNA only is kept here, 45 bases in frame from base 1.